This TCR beta chain was sequenced for a study of T-cell reconstitution after alpha-beta-depleted transplantation in children. This sample's TCRbeta library carried unique molecular identifier barcodes. TCRdb reanalysed the PCR reads using MiXCR and keeps one entry per CDR3 protein. This sample carries more than 400,000 distinct CDR3 sequences, about an eighth of them seen once, and the ten largest clones take 13% to 15%. This clonotype came up a few times. Germline V gene lookup returns CDR1 SGHVS and CDR2 FNYEAQ. Germline trimming cut 5 bases from V and 3 bases from J; bases unmatched to any gene: 10. The CDR3 covers 16 residues.

The sequences come from PBMCs, mostly from graft donor cells, collected 180 days after TCRalphabeta/CD19-depleted stem cell transplant. This chain joins TRBV7-6 and TRBJ1-3; 7 bases fit TRBD1. This TCR was recovered from a female patient between 2 and 15 years old who had a stem cell transplant for aplastic anemia, so the T cells may come from the graft donor. The DNA for the CDR3 is TGTGCCAGCAGCCTCCCTCAGGGGGGACATGGAAACACCATATATTTT. Its translation: CASSLPQGGHGNTIYF.